The 30 T cell receptor beta chains presented below share a single source sample, sequenced in a study of blood T cell repertoires in COVID-19. Sequencing used immunoSEQ multiplex PCR; TCRdb keeps in-frame clones, though not all of them. Here the sample spans about 180,000 clones, about 82% being singletons. Specimen: peripheral blood. These receptors all come from a man in his 70s with active or convalescent COVID-19.

This clone was picked up a small number of times. V and J are TRBV28 and TRBJ2-7, with a possible D match to TRBD1 (6 bases). This CDR3 comprises 14 residues. CDR1 MDHEN and CDR2 SYDVKM come from the germline V gene. Trimming pared 6 bases from V and 0 bases from J, leaving 12 bases between. The CDR3 DNA reads TGTGCCAGCAGACCGTCACAGGGCTCCTACGAGCAGTACTTC. Translation: CASRPSQGSYEQYF.

This chain's CDR3 is CASKGQGVSNQPQHF. CDR3 bases: TGTGCCAGTAAGGGACAGGGGGTTAGCAATCAGCCCCAGCATTTT. The rearrangement joins TRBV6-5 to TRBJ1-5, with TRBD1 identical over 11 bases. Germline V gene sequence: CDR1 MNHEY, CDR2 SVGAGI. The length of the CDR3 is 15 residues. The ends lost 9 bases at V and 0 bases at J; junction bases unmatched: 4.

The CDR3 protein is CAWSAHPIGGNGYTF. CDR3 nucleotide sequence: TGTGCCTGGAGTGCTCATCCGATAGGGGGCAATGGCTACACCTTC. The chain employs TRBV30 and TRBJ1-2; 7 bases fit TRBD1. Per the germline V gene, CDR1 is GTSNPN and CDR2 is SVGIG (reference sequence). The ends lost 1 base at V and 6 bases at J; junction bases unmatched: 11. The CDR3 is 15 amino acids.

The genes are TRBV29-1 and TRBJ1-2, with TRBD1 as a possible D gene (5 bases). Germline lookup yields CDR1 SQVTM and CDR2 ANQGSEA. Trimming stripped 2 bases from V and 6 bases from J, with 13 bases between. The CDR3 contains 13 residues. The CDR3 DNA sequence: TGCAGCGTTGAAAATGCCGGCAGGGATGGCTACACCTTC. It is translated as CSVENAGRDGYTF. Complete variable domain (other parts from reference TRBV29-1 and TRBJ1-2): SAVISQKPSRDICQRGTSLTIQCQVDSQVTMMFWYRQQPGQSLTLIATANQGSEATYESGFVIDKFPISRPNLTFSTLTVSNMSPEDSSIYLCSVENAGRDGYTFGSGTRLTVV.

This chain joins TRBV4-1 and TRBJ2-1; D unresolved. The CDR3 runs 15 residues. Trimming shortened V by 4 bases and J by 8 bases, and 18 bases separated the two germline ends. The germline V gene encodes CDR1 MGHRA and CDR2 YSYEKL. The DNA for the CDR3 is TGCGCCAGCAGCCGCTCTCCGACACCTTCGGATGAGCAGTTCTTC. Protein product: CASSRSPTPSDEQFF.

The chain has TRBV24-1 and TRBJ2-1, with 10 bases fitting TRBD2. V was pared by 4 bases and J by 6 bases, with 5 bases of the junction left unmatched. The CDR3 runs 15 residues. The germline CDR1 and CDR2 sequences are KGHDR and SFDVKD. The CDR3 sequence: CATSDRLAGINEQFF. Here the CDR3 DNA reads TGTGCCACCAGTGACCGACTAGCGGGCATCAATGAGCAGTTCTTC.

The chain links TRBV11-2 to TRBJ2-5, with unresolved D. This CDR3 comprises 14 residues. Per the germline V gene, CDR1 is SGHAT and CDR2 is FQNNGV. V was cut by 3 bases and J by 7 bases, with 15 bases left in between. In DNA, the CDR3 is TGTGCCAGCAGCTTCTCGGGTCAGACGGGGACCCAGTACTTC. Protein product: CASSFSGQTGTQYF.

The chain couples TRBV4-1 to TRBJ1-5; D is perhaps TRBD1 (5 bases). Trimming cost V 0 bases and J 7 bases, with 13 bases left between them. The CDR3 is made up of 15 amino acids. The V gene's germline CDR1 is MGHRA and CDR2 YSYEKL. DNA of the CDR3: TGCGCCAGCAGCCAAGATATACGATCAGGGCAGCCCCAGCATTTT. Its protein product is CASSQDIRSGQPQHF.

The chain couples TRBV12-5 to TRBJ1-3; possibly TRBD1 for D (5 bases). Germline values: CDR1 LGHNT, CDR2 FRNRAP. The CDR3 loop spans 12 amino acids. The germline V and J ends were trimmed by 4 bases and 10 bases, with 11 bases remaining between them. Written as DNA, the CDR3 is TGTGCTAGTGGTTCCCCGGGGGAAACCATATATTTT. Protein sequence: CASGSPGETIYF.

The chain combines TRBV19 with TRBJ2-3; 8 positions agree with TRBD1. From germline, CDR1 is LNHDA and CDR2 SQIVND (reference sequence). V dropped 5 bases and J dropped 1; count of bases not matched to a gene: 5. The CDR3 is 15 amino acids. The CDR3 region is CASSPDRVGTDTQYF. The CDR3 coding sequence is TGTGCCAGTAGTCCGGACAGGGTGGGCACAGATACGCAGTATTTT.

The rearrangement uses TRBV29-1 and TRBJ2-5, with 10 bases that match TRBD2. V shed 0 bases and J 3 bases; nucleotides not matched to a gene: 4. CDR1 SQVTM and CDR2 ANQGSEA come from the germline V gene. The CDR3 covers 15 residues. CDR3 residues: CSVEELGTSEETQYF. CDR3 DNA: TGCAGCGTTGAAGAGCTTGGGACTAGCGAAGAGACCCAGTACTTC.

The rearrangement uses TRBV19 and TRBJ2-5, with TRBD2 matching over 8 bases. The germline V gene has CDR1 LNHDA and CDR2 SQIVND (reference sequence). The CDR3 covers 16 residues. J was trimmed by 2 bases and V by 6 bases; bases with no gene match: 11. CDR3 loop: CASRRGTSRQQETQYF. The CDR3 DNA follows: TGTGCCAGTAGGAGAGGGACTAGTCGACAACAAGAGACCCAGTACTTC.

V gene TRBV30 combines with J gene TRBJ2-1; 10 bases fit TRBD2. J gave up 8 bases and V 4 bases, and 11 bases lay outside the gene matches. Germline V lookup: CDR1 GTSNPN, CDR2 SVGIG (reference sequence). The CDR3 covers 15 residues. Here the CDR3 reads CAWIKPGLALYEQFF. In DNA, the CDR3 is TGTGCCTGGATCAAACCGGGACTAGCGTTGTATGAGCAGTTCTTC. Full variable domain (missing parts from reference TRBV30 and TRBJ2-1): SQTIHQWPATLVQPVGSPLSLECTVEGTSNPNLYWYRQAAGRGLQLLFYSVGIGQISSEVPQNLSASRPQDRQFILSSKKLLLSDSGFYLCAWIKPGLALYEQFFGPGTRLTVL.

V and J are TRBV6-5 and TRBJ2-7, with D possibly matching TRBD1 (5 bases). This CDR3 comprises 13 residues. Trimming took 6 bases from V and 4 from J, leaving 13 bases between them. The germline CDR1 and CDR2 sequences are MNHEY and SVGAGI. CDR3 in amino acids: CASRPDIGYEQYF. As DNA, the CDR3 is TGTGCCAGCAGGCCGGACATTGGGTACGAGCAGTACTTC.

This clone was counted only a few times. The chain combines TRBV2 with TRBJ1-6, with D possibly TRBD1 on 6 matching bases. Germline CDR1 and CDR2: SNHLY and FYNNEI. The CDR3 covers 14 residues. V was cut by 4 bases and J by 13 bases, with 17 bases left in between. DNA for the CDR3: TGTGCCAGCAGTGGTACAGGGCAGGATCCTCCCCTCCACTTT. This translates into CASSGTGQDPPLHF.

The rearrangement links TRBV11-2 to TRBJ1-1, with 7 nucleotides matching TRBD1. The CDR3 totals 15 residues. Germline CDR1 reads SGHAT; CDR2 reads FQNNGV. With 3 bases clipped from V and 6 bases from J, the junction kept 10 bases outside the gene matches. CDR3 region: CASSFHTGASPEAFF. For the CDR3, the DNA is TGTGCCAGCAGCTTCCACACAGGGGCCTCCCCTGAAGCTTTCTTT.

V gene TRBV5-4 combines with J gene TRBJ1-2; 7 nucleotides agree with TRBD1. Looked up from germline, CDR1 is SGHNT and CDR2 is YYREEE (reference sequence). V was pared by 1 base and J by 2 bases, with 5 bases of the junction left unmatched. This CDR3 comprises 15 residues. In DNA form, the CDR3 reads TGTGCCAGCAGCTTGCGACGACAGGGAAACTATGGCTACACCTTC. Encoded protein: CASSLRRQGNYGYTF. The full variable domain, its missing parts supplied by reference TRBV5-4 and TRBJ1-2, is ETGVTQSPTHLIKTRGQQVTLRCSSQSGHNTVSWYQQALGQGPQFIFQYYREEENGRGNFPPRFSGLQFPNYSSELNVNALELDDSALYLCASSLRRQGNYGYTFGSGTRLTVV.

The rearrangement joins TRBV4-2 to TRBJ1-5; D perhaps matches TRBD1 (6 bases). The ends were cut back, 0 bases at V and 1 base at J, with 13 bases in the middle. The germline gives CDR1 LGHNA, CDR2 YNFKEQ. The CDR3 is 17 residues long. DNA of the CDR3: TGTGCCAGCAGCCAAGATCGGGGGGCTGGGAGCAATCAGCCCCAGCATTTT. Translating gives CASSQDRGAGSNQPQHF.

The chain couples TRBV6-2 or TRBV6-3 to TRBJ1-2, with D unclear. This CDR3 spans 12 amino acids. Trimming cost V 2 bases and J 8 bases, with 9 bases left between them. Germline V gives CDR1 MNHEY, CDR2 SVGEGT. CDR3 sequence reads: CASSYREQGYTF. The CDR3 DNA follows: TGTGCCAGCAGTTACAGGGAGCAGGGCTACACCTTC.

V gene TRBV6-4 combines with J gene TRBJ1-2; TRBD1 matches at 9 bases. This CDR3 comprises 15 residues. CDR1 MRHNA and CDR2 SNTAGT come from the germline V gene. The V segment lost 3 bases and the J segment 5 bases; nucleotides outside the gene matches: 7. CDR3 residues: CASSDLGTGKYGYTF. The CDR3 DNA reads TGTGCCAGCAGTGATTTAGGGACAGGGAAATATGGCTACACCTTC.

V gene TRBV5-1 combines with J gene TRBJ2-5, with TRBD1 identical over 9 bases. Germline-derived CDR1 and CDR2 are SGHRS and YFSETQ. CDR3 length: 13 amino acids. With V trimmed by 4 bases and J by 5 bases, 3 bases remained unmatched. The CDR3: CASSRTGDETQYF. The CDR3 nucleotides are TGCGCCAGCAGCCGGACAGGGGACGAGACCCAGTACTTC.

CDR3 loop: CASSLGQISGANVLTF. In nucleotides, the CDR3 is TGCGCCAGCAGCTTGGGTCAGATTTCTGGGGCCAACGTCCTGACTTTC. J is TRBJ2-6 and V is TRBV5-1, with D unclear. The V end lost 0 bases, the J end lost 1 base, and 8 bases lay between the germline ends. CDR1 and CDR2 (germline): SGHRS, YFSETQ. CDR3 length: 16 residues.

J is TRBJ2-3 and V is TRBV9; D is perhaps TRBD2 (6 bases). Between the trimmed V and J ends, which lost 3 bases and 2 bases, there was a span of 13 bases. Looked up from germline, CDR1 is SGDLS and CDR2 is YYNGEE. The CDR3 has 15 amino acids. The CDR3 loop reads CASSARGRFTDTQYF. The CDR3 bases are TGTGCCAGCAGCGCCCGTGGGAGGTTCACAGATACGCAGTATTTT.

V usage is TRBV7-8 and J usage is TRBJ1-1; TRBD1 is a possible D gene (6 bases). CDR1 SGHVS and CDR2 FQNEAQ come from the germline V gene. CDR3 length: 14 residues. V was trimmed by 0 bases and J by 6 bases, leaving 11 bases between them. For the CDR3, the DNA is TGTGCCAGCAGCTTAGCAGGCGGGGGCGCTGAAGCTTTCTTT. Protein sequence: CASSLAGGGAEAFF.

This rearrangement joins TRBV30 to TRBJ1-1; 7 bases agree with TRBD1. This CDR3 spans 13 amino acids. With 3 bases clipped from V and 4 bases from J, the junction kept 5 bases outside the gene matches. Germline CDR1 reads GTSNPN; CDR2 reads SVGIG (reference sequence). The CDR3 is CAWRFPGGTEAFF. The CDR3, as DNA: TGTGCCTGGAGGTTCCCAGGGGGCACTGAAGCTTTCTTT.

The chain uses TRBV7-9 and TRBJ2-2; 7 bases are shared with TRBD1. The CDR3 loop spans 16 amino acids. Trimming removed 4 bases from V and 1 base from J; junction bases left unmatched: 6. Germline V gene lookup returns CDR1 SEHNR and CDR2 FQNEAQ (reference sequence). CDR3 DNA sequence: TGTGCCAGCAGCTCCGAGACAGGGCTGAACACCGGGGAGCTGTTTTTT. Translating gives CASSSETGLNTGELFF.

This clone was counted between two and nine times. The chain joins TRBV5-4 to TRBJ1-4, with 8 bases that match TRBD1. With 4 bases clipped from V and 8 bases from J, the junction kept 7 bases outside the gene matches. Per germline, CDR1 SGHNT and CDR2 YYREEE (reference sequence). The CDR3 extends over 14 amino acids. CDR3 protein: CASSLTGAEEKLFF. The CDR3 coding sequence is TGTGCCAGCAGCCTGACAGGGGCCGAGGAAAAACTGTTTTTT.

By sample fraction, this clone is medium-sized. The chain employs TRBV10-2 and TRBJ1-3; 8 positions match TRBD1. Germline V gene sequence: CDR1 WSHSY, CDR2 SAAADI. The trim removed 6 bases at V and 4 bases at J, leaving 8 bases unmatched. There are 15 residues in the CDR3. CDR3 region: CASRETGEEGNTIYF. In DNA, the CDR3 is TGCGCCAGCAGGGAGACAGGGGAAGAAGGAAACACCATATATTTT.

This clone was counted a few times. The chain recombines TRBV3-1 (or the pseudogene TRBV3-2) with TRBJ2-1, with D possibly being TRBD2 (5 bases). Germline CDR1 LGHDT, CDR2 YNNKEL (reference sequence). The ends were cut back, 0 bases at V and 7 bases at J, with 16 bases in the middle. The CDR3 runs 16 residues. CDR3 DNA sequence: TGTGCCAGCAGCCAAGATAGCTGGCTAGCTGAGAATGAGCAGTTCTTC. This translates into CASSQDSWLAENEQFF.

This rearrangement joins TRBV29-1 to TRBJ1-5; 7 bases agree with TRBD1. With 6 bases clipped from V and 13 bases from J, the junction kept 9 bases outside the gene matches. This CDR3 has 11 residues. Germline values: CDR1 SQVTM, CDR2 ANQGSEA. CDR3: CSVGTGVGQHF. The CDR3 nucleotides are TGCAGCGTGGGAACAGGGGTGGGACAGCATTTT.